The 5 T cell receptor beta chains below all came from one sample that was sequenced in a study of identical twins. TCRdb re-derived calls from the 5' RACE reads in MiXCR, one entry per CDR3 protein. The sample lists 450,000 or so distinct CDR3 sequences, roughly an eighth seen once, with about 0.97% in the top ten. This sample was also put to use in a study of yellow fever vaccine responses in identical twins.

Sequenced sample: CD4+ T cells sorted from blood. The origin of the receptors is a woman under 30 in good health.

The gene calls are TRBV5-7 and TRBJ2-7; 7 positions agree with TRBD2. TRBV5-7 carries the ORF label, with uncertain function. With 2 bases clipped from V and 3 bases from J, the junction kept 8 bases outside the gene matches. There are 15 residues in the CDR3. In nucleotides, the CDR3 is TGTGCCAGCAGCTTAGTACAGACTAGCAGCTACGAGCAGTACTTC. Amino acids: CASSLVQTSSYEQYF.

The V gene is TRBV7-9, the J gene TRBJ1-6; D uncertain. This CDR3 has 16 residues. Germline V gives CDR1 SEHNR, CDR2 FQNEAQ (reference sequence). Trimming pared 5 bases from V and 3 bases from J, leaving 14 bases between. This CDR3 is CASSPGGQIYNSPLHF. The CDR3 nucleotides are TGTGCCAGCAGCCCGGGTGGGCAGATCTATAATTCACCCCTCCACTTT.

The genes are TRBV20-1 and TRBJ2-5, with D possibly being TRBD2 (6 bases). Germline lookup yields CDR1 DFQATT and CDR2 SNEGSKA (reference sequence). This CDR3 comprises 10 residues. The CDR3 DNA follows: TGCAGGGCGGGAAAAGAGACCCAGTACTTC. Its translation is CRAGKETQYF.

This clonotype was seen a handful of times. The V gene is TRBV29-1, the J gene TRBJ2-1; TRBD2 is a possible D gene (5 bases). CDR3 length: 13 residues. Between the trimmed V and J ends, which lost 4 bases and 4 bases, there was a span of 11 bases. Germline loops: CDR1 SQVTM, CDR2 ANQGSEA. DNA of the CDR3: TGCAGCGTTGCGCTCGGGGTTTACAATGAGCAGTTCTTC. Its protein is CSVALGVYNEQFF.

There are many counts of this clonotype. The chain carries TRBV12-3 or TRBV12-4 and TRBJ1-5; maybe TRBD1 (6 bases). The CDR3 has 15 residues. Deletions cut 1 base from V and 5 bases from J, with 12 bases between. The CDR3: CASSLGSGGHQPQHF. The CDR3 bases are TGTGCCAGCAGTTTAGGTAGCGGGGGGCATCAGCCCCAGCATTTT.